This T cell receptor beta chain was captured in a study of monozygotic twins with inflammatory bowel disease (dated by TCRdb to the late 2010s). With respect to the entire study: A total of some 28 monozygotic twin pairs were included in the full study, comprising nine German pairs (four IBD-concordant, five IBD-discordant) and 19 IBD-discordant Danish pairs. Disease-associated traits were sought mainly through comparisons between IBD patients and their genetically identical healthy co-twins within discordant pairs. Each individual had, on average, about 151 000 unique TCRalpha sequences and 181 000 unique TCRbeta sequences available for analysis.

The germline V gene gives CDR1 as SGHTA and CDR2 as FQGNSA. The CDR3 runs 16 amino acids, cysteine and phenylalanine included. The DNA is unrecorded. In the case of this clonotype: The specificity of this receptor is unknown.

A roughly 2.5 ml peripheral blood sample was drawn into PAXgene tubes per donor and stored at -80°C. Without any T cell sorting, total RNA was extracted from whole blood using the PAXgene blood miRNA kit on an automated QIAcube. Peripheral blood from monozygotic twin pairs who were concordant or discordant for inflammatory bowel disease underwent deep TCRalpha and TCRbeta repertoire profiling using unique molecular barcoding. Smoking habits were recorded for all twin pairs, and each individual was classified as a current, former or never smoker. The method was 5' RACE. Preparation of each TCR library used around 3.5 ug of total RNA. For each sample, cDNA synthesis was carried out in eight separate reactions using SMARTScribe reverse transcriptase. Unique molecular identifiers containing a 6-nucleotide sample barcode were introduced through template switching during cDNA synthesis. TCRalpha and TCRbeta cDNA was amplified in two nested PCRs of roughly 16 and 10 cycles, and bead purification was carried out after each PCR. Before amplification, cDNA was treated with uracil DNA-glycosylase and purified using the QIAquick PCR purification kit. The second PCR added Illumina TruSeq-compatible adapters along with sample-specific barcodes. Library quality and concentration were checked on TapeStation and Qubit, and libraries were pooled at about 4.9 ng each. Sequencing of pooled libraries was carried out on an Illumina HiSeq2500 single-index Rapid Run using 2 x 100 bp reads and custom sequencing primers. As for the original processing: PCR and sequencing errors were corrected by UMI-based consensus assembly using MiGEC version 1.2.6. V(D)J alignment, clonotype assembly and CDR3 extraction were performed with MiXCR version 2.1.1. To normalise gene usage, clonotype sharing and MAIT/NKT TCR abundance, the analysis used the top 1000, 10 000 and 20 000 clonotypes per sample. Diversity was computed as the inverse Simpson index with the vegan R package after downsampling to 27 000 UMIs. Paired Mann-Whitney U tests were applied to discordant twin pairs, with Benjamini-Hochberg correction for multiple testing. Reprocessed by TCRdb, the reads give a single entry per CDR3 protein sequence, without DNA. The V and J calls were not made by the authors but by TCRdb's processing. The sample table holds roughly 100,000 distinct CDR3 sequences. Under 2.5% of the sample comes from the top ten.

What the authors observed across the whole study: Measured by the inverse Simpson index, TCRbeta repertoire diversity was lower in IBD patients than in their healthy co-twins. The analysis was unable to tell different T cell subtypes apart. Compared with healthy twins, IBD patients shared fewer clonotypes with other individuals, and the difference was most pronounced in patients with signs of disease activity. Repertoire similarity did not differ between concordant and discordant twins, which could be due to limited statistical power. Differing immunosuppressive treatments among patients may have added background noise and inter-individual variability to the repertoires. The results gave no support for a single strong signal or clonotype linked to IBD.

Sequencing input: blood. The sequence was obtained from a human donor with ulcerative colitis or Crohn's disease, or a healthy co-twin of an affected twin (not recorded which). The receptor chain draws on TRBV7-2 and TRBJ2-1; TCRdb selects TRBD2, and the lack of DNA leaves this call unchecked. The CDR3 sequence is CASSSRAGSSYNEQFF.